This paragraph reports one T cell receptor (beta chain). Its target is not known. Measured with immunoSEQ multiplex PCR; TCRdb has only the in-frame clones, and not every one. The sample contains some 550,000 clones, almost 97% of which appear only once. The entry originates in a study of shared clonotypes between healthy human individuals. Study-wide results and caveats: Incompleteness in sorted-subset sequencing, despite large depth, was shown by rarefaction. Clonotypes which were not shared had lower generation probabilities than clonotypes that all four donors shared. Larger richness was generally estimated for naive than memory subsets. The diversity represented, both genetic and in exposure history, was limited by few donors.

The CDR3 sequence is 15 residues long. CDR1 is SGHRS, CDR2 YFSETQ, per germline. The V and J ends lost 4 bases and 4 bases respectively, with 17 bases between them. Material for sequencing was naive CD4+ T cells sorted from blood. Subset reported: CD45RA+ positively selected. The clonotype comes from a woman aged 25 to 45 in good health. The chain carries TRBV5-1 and TRBJ1-2, with D possibly TRBD1 on 5 matching bases. CDR3 sequence (DNA): TGCGCCAGCAGCCTTGGTATGGAAGGGACCTATGGCTACACCTTC. Translated: CASSLGMEGTYGYTF.